This record covers a single T cell receptor (beta chain). Its antigen is currently not known. The sample holds no much larger clone one base away, and base qualities are not on file. This sample was taken from a study of multiple sclerosis patients with progressive multifocal leukoencephalopathy (dated by TCRdb to the late 2010s). Notes on the research overall: Four or five natalizumab-treated MS patients who did not develop PML were used as controls and were sampled longitudinally. Two natalizumab-treated patients who later developed PML were followed longitudinally from before therapy through 6 and 12 months to PML onset. The study aimed to detect JC virus-specific or public T-cell expansions arising at the time of PML onset. Peripheral T and B cells were examined in MS patients who developed PML (4 under natalizumab, 1 after alemtuzumab) and in treated patients who did not develop PML. Findings and caveats that apply to the study as a whole: Although TRB clones above 0.5% frequency turned up only in PML patients, the clones expanded at PML onset were already present before and during natalizumab therapy. When PML developed, no shared TRBV or TRBJ gene usage and no preferred TRBV-TRBJ pairings were found. Lower normalized Shannon entropy suggested less diverse TRB repertoires in most PML patients, whereas the natalizumab-treated controls showed values near 1. Given the small, descriptive cohort, it remained unclear whether the study findings reflect JC virus infection or general immunocompromise. Analysis was restricted to peripheral blood, although for natalizumab-associated PML, cerebrospinal fluid or brain lymphocytes might be more informative.

Read against the paper, the sample's time point label means: before natalizumab initiation. Interferon beta had previously been received by all listed patients, and all PML patients were female. T0 blood samples were collected before the first natalizumab infusion. Ficoll-Hypaque density gradient centrifugation was used to isolate peripheral blood mononuclear cells. Amplification of TRB CDR3 regions from genomic DNA was performed at survey-level depth using the immunoSEQ two-step multiplex PCR. Synthetic inline TR CDR3 controls covering all V-J pairings were spiked into each PCR to estimate template counts and remove amplification bias. Reads went through processing to reduce amplification and sequencing bias, and quantification was done against synthetic TR CDR3 analogs. For the original study's pipeline: Raw data were processed in ImmunoSEQ Analyzer, with out-of-frame sequences and CDR3s containing stop codons removed, and genes were named according to IMGT nomenclature. Normalized Shannon entropy, defined as 1 minus Pielou's evenness, served as the summary measure of repertoire diversity. Two TRB sequences were counted as identical only if the two sequences had the same V gene, J gene and CDR3. Public PML clonotypes were CDR3s shared by two or more PML-onset samples but absent earlier, in controls, and in public databases. Positional CDR3 amino acid composition was analyzed in Skylign with the observed count method. This immuneACCESS table, as held by TCRdb, lists in-frame sequences with V and J called but not all clones. Of the missing ones, under half trace to an unresolved V gene in checked studies; the others have no known cause. V and J calls plus clone size are reproduced from that table; the DNA served to infer D and trimming. This sample lists about 30,000 clones; roughly 92% were detected once. The ten largest account for roughly 2% of the sample.

A distance of 15 bases separates the germline ends of V and J, which lose 4 bases and 6 bases respectively. According to the germline V gene, CDR1 reads SGHTA and CDR2 reads FQGNSA. The CDR3, cysteine through phenylalanine, is 15 amino acids long. Here the CDR3 DNA is all that survives: 45 bases in frame from base 1. Sequencing was performed on PBMCs. The receptor was isolated from a young man with multiple sclerosis. The chain employs TRBV7-2 and TRBJ2-2; the D assignment is uncertain and may be TRBD1 or TRBD2, with 5 bases supporting each. The CDR3 sequence is CASSSPTRGPGELFF. The nucleotide sequence is given as TGTGCCAGCAGCTCCCCCACAAGGGGACCCGGGGAGCTGTTTTTT.